The source of this T cell receptor beta chain is a study of CD8 T cells in ankylosing spondylitis. Study-level points and caveats: Relatively scarce in peripheral blood, disease-linked clones were CD8+. The study identified a TCR beta motif of several highly homologous variants that appeared characteristic of ankylosing spondylitis blood. Disease-linked clones reportedly showed significant enrichment in matched ankylosing spondylitis synovial fluid.

On this clonotype itself: What it recognizes is unknown. This may be a read error, as it is one base from a much larger clone.

TCRdb ran MiXCR on the 5' RACE reads and lists one entry per CDR3 protein. This table holds about 510,000 distinct CDR3 sequences, roughly 5.3% found once. This CDR3 is built from 11 residues. The germline V gene has CDR1 SQVTM and CDR2 ANQGSEA. The sequence was collected from a male donor with ankylosing spondylitis. This chain links TRBV29-1 with TRBJ2-7, with D uncertain. The sample was blood, either unsorted or a sorted T cell fraction (not recorded which). The CDR3 protein is CRVEEAYEQYF. DNA of the CDR3: TGCAGAGTTGAAGAGGCCTACGAGCAGTACTTC.